Shown below are 24 T cell receptor beta chains from a single sample sequenced in a study of control samples from healthy donors and cancer patients. Sequenced by immunoSEQ multiplex PCR; TCRdb stores in-frame clones only, minus some. The repertoire holds 90,000 or so clones, with 70% to 90% as singletons. Sequencing input: PBMCs. Receptors were obtained from a woman between 45 and 65 years old with colorectal cancer.

The J gene is TRBJ1-2, the V gene TRBV5-8; D not resolved. The V gene's germline CDR1 is SGHTS and CDR2 YDEGEE. The CDR3 covers 12 residues. The V end lost 2 bases, the J end lost 5 bases, and 7 bases lay between the germline ends. The DNA of the CDR3 is TGTGCCAGCAGCTTCGGTGTATATGGCTACACCTTC. It is translated as CASSFGVYGYTF.

This chain joins TRBV3-1 (or the pseudogene TRBV3-2) and TRBJ1-2; 11 nucleotides align to TRBD1. V shed 0 bases and J 5 bases; nucleotides not matched to a gene: 5. The CDR3 sequence is 16 residues long. CDR1 is LGHDT and CDR2 is YNNKEL in the germline V gene (reference sequence). The CDR3 DNA reads TGTGCCAGCAGCCAAGAAGGGACAGGGGGAGGGTATGGCTACACCTTC. Protein product: CASSQEGTGGGYGYTF.

The rearrangement uses TRBV7-3 and TRBJ2-1, with TRBD1 as a possible D gene (5 bases). CDR3 length: 13 amino acids. V shed 1 base and J shed 7 bases, with 8 bases lying between them. The germline CDR1 and CDR2 sequences are SGHTA and FQGTGA. The CDR3 loop is CASSLIGANEQFF. CDR3 coding DNA: TGTGCCAGCAGCTTAATAGGGGCTAATGAGCAGTTCTTC.

The V gene is TRBV12-5, the J gene TRBJ2-1; TRBD2 matches 12 bases. The germline V gene has CDR1 LGHNT and CDR2 FRNRAP. The length of the CDR3 is 15 residues. J gave up 5 bases and V 4 bases, and 3 bases lay outside the gene matches. DNA for the CDR3: TGTGCTAGTGGTTCTAGCGGGGGGGCCAACAATGAGCAGTTCTTC. Its translation is CASGSSGGANNEQFF.

This clone was counted only a few times. The chain is built from TRBV6-5 and TRBJ2-2, with D perhaps TRBD1 or TRBD2 (5 bases each). The germline V and J ends were trimmed by 6 bases and 5 bases, with 16 bases remaining between them. The CDR3 contains 15 residues. Germline CDR1 MNHEY, CDR2 SVGAGI. The CDR3 DNA reads TGTGCCAGCAGGGCTCCGGGACGGATAACCGGGGAGCTGTTTTTT. Its translation: CASRAPGRITGELFF.

The V and J genes are TRBV6-1 and TRBJ1-3; the D is unclear. CDR3 length: 13 amino acids. Trimming took 3 bases from V and 3 from J, leaving 6 bases between them. From germline, CDR1 is MNHNS and CDR2 SASEGT. The DNA of the CDR3 is TGTGCCAGCAGTGACCCATTTGGAAACACCATATATTTT. The encoded protein is CASSDPFGNTIYF.

For this clone: The sample holds other DNA sequences that translate to the same CDR3. CDR3 DNA: TGTGCCAGTAGTCTTCAGGGGGCTAGCAATCAGCCCCAGCATTTT. It translates to CASSLQGASNQPQHF. The gene calls are TRBV19 and TRBJ1-5; 8 bases line up with TRBD1. CDR1 and CDR2 (germline): LNHDA, SQIVND (reference sequence). Trimming cost V 5 bases and J 0 bases; bases outside gene matches: 3. CDR3 length: 15 residues.

The CDR3 loop reads CASKHRESPLHF. The CDR3 region has the DNA TGTGCCAGTAAACACAGGGAATCACCCCTCCACTTT. The rearrangement uses TRBV19 and TRBJ1-6; D may be TRBD1 (6 bases). Trimming left V 7 bases short and J 10 bases short, with 11 bases between. Germline CDR1 is LNHDA and CDR2 is SQIVND (reference sequence). CDR3 length: 12 amino acids.

The gene calls are TRBV5-8 and TRBJ2-6, with a weak D call TRBD1 (5 bases). The germline gives CDR1 SGHTS, CDR2 YDEGEE. Trimming took 6 bases from V and 4 from J, leaving 14 bases between them. This CDR3 has 15 residues. The CDR3 coding sequence is TGTGCCAGCAACTCAGGGCTTTCAGGGGCCAACGTCCTGACTTTC. Translation: CASNSGLSGANVLTF.

The rearrangement joins TRBV7-9 to TRBJ1-4; D may be TRBD1 (6 bases). The CDR3 loop spans 18 amino acids. Looked up from germline, CDR1 is SEHNR and CDR2 is FQNEAQ (reference sequence). The V gene lost 4 bases and the J gene lost 5 bases, with 23 bases spanning the gap. The CDR3 is CASSSIRAGVDGNEKLFF. CDR3 coding DNA: TGTGCCAGCAGCTCGATTCGGGCAGGGGTGGATGGAAATGAAAAACTGTTTTTT.

This sequence joins TRBV4-3 and TRBJ1-1; possibly TRBD1 for D (6 bases). CDR1 and CDR2 from the germline V gene are LGHNA and YSLEER. The CDR3 has 15 amino acids. The V end lost 4 bases, the J end lost 3 bases, and 15 bases lay between the germline ends. The CDR3 coding sequence is TGCGCCAGCAGCCGAGGGGGGGCAGGGGACACTGAAGCTTTCTTT. Encoded protein: CASSRGGAGDTEAFF.

The chain is built from TRBV28 and TRBJ1-2; D ambiguous. Trimming stripped 3 bases from V and 5 bases from J, with 13 bases between. Germline assignment: CDR1 MDHEN and CDR2 SYDVKM. The CDR3 sequence is 14 residues long. The CDR3 is CASSLIIGVYGYTF. The CDR3, as DNA: TGTGCCAGCAGTTTGATCATTGGGGTTTATGGCTACACCTTC.

The chain couples TRBV30 to TRBJ2-2; possible D gene TRBD1, 5 bases. Germline values: CDR1 GTSNPN, CDR2 SVGIG (reference sequence). The V and J ends lost 3 bases and 1 base respectively, with 24 bases between them. The length of the CDR3 is 19 residues. This CDR3 is CAWRNWRQTISGNTGELFF. The CDR3 bases are TGTGCCTGGAGAAACTGGAGACAGACGATAAGTGGGAACACCGGGGAGCTGTTTTTT.

The V and J genes are TRBV9 and TRBJ2-3; 12 positions agree with TRBD1. J gave up 5 bases and V 0 bases, and 4 bases lay outside the gene matches. Germline loops: CDR1 SGDLS, CDR2 YYNGEE. This CDR3 spans 16 amino acids. CDR3 sequence: CASSVGDRGPGDTQYF. CDR3 nucleotide sequence: TGTGCCAGCAGCGTAGGGGACAGGGGGCCTGGAGATACGCAGTATTTT. Supplemented by reference TRBV9 and TRBJ2-3, the full variable domain reads DSGVTQTPKHLITATGQRVTLRCSPRSGDLSVYWYQQSLDQGLQFLIQYYNGEERAKGNILERFSAQQFPDLHSELNLSSLELGDSALYFCASSVGDRGPGDTQYFGPGTRLTVL.

V usage is TRBV6-6 and J usage is TRBJ2-5, with a weak D call TRBD2 (5 bases). CDR3 size: 13 residues. Deletions cut 6 bases from V and 1 base from J, with 9 bases between. Germline V gene data show CDR1 as MNHNY and CDR2 as SVGAGI (reference sequence). CDR3 amino acids: CASSLRGQETQYF. In DNA form, the CDR3 reads TGTGCCAGCAGCCTCCGGGGCCAAGAGACCCAGTACTTC.

The chain joins TRBV1 to TRBJ2-7; the table's D call, TRBD1, was not checked against the DNA. TRBV1 is described as a pseudogene. The CDR3 sequence is 17 residues long. CDR3 protein: CPMMRTGGGWSSYEQYV. CDR3 nucleotides: TGCCCCATGATGAGGACAGGGGGCGGGTGGAGCTCCTACGAGCAGTACGTC.

The genes are TRBV10-3 and TRBJ1-2; 9 bases agree with TRBD1. The V gene end was trimmed by 10 bases and the J gene end by 7 bases; junction bases not matched to a gene: 7. There are 12 residues in the CDR3. The germline gives CDR1 ENHRY, CDR2 SYGVKD. In DNA form, the CDR3 reads TGTGCCACCACAGGGGGCGATGGTGGCTACACCTTC. This codes for CATTGGDGGYTF.

This chain connects TRBV6-2 or TRBV6-3 to TRBJ1-1, with 7 positions matching TRBD1. Germline trimming cut 5 bases from V and 7 bases from J; bases unmatched to any gene: 4. This CDR3 has 12 residues. CDR1 and CDR2 from the germline V gene are MNHEY and SVGEGT. The CDR3 DNA is TGTGCCAGCAGTCGGACAGGCCTTGAAGCTTTCTTT. Its protein product is CASSRTGLEAFF.

This rearrangement joins TRBV29-1 to TRBJ1-2; D gene ambiguous. Germline-derived CDR1 and CDR2 are SQVTM and ANQGSEA. CDR3 size: 14 residues. V lost 3 bases and J lost 4, with 15 bases in between. CDR3 in amino acids: CSVEVAGATYGYTF. For the CDR3, the DNA is TGCAGCGTTGAGGTGGCAGGAGCAACCTATGGCTACACCTTC.

The genes are TRBV12-3 or TRBV12-4 and TRBJ1-5, with D unresolved. Deletions cut 3 bases from V and 8 bases from J, with 11 bases between. The CDR3 sequence is 13 residues long. The CDR3 here is CASSLREREPQHF. CDR3 in DNA: TGTGCCAGCAGTTTGCGAGAAAGGGAGCCCCAGCATTTT.

The chain uses TRBV5-6 and TRBJ1-2; tentatively, D is TRBD1 (5 bases). This CDR3 comprises 13 residues. Germline V gives CDR1 SGHDT, CDR2 YYEEEE. V lost 2 bases, J lost 8 bases, and 13 bases lay in between. The CDR3 DNA sequence: TGTGCCAGCAGCTTCCGGCAGGGTGAAGGCTACACCTTC. This gives the protein CASSFRQGEGYTF.

The chain links TRBV5-4 to TRBJ2-3; D is uncertain. Germline V gene lookup returns CDR1 SGHNT and CDR2 YYREEE (reference sequence). This CDR3 has 15 amino acids. V gave up 0 bases and J gave up 0 bases, with 8 bases separating them. The CDR3 coding sequence is TGTGCCAGCAGCTTGGAGTCACGGAGCACAGATACGCAGTATTTT. This translates into CASSLESRSTDTQYF.

The chain joins TRBV5-4 to TRBJ2-3, with D possibly being TRBD1 (6 bases). The CDR3 extends over 14 amino acids. V was pared by 2 bases and J by 3 bases, with 10 bases between. Germline V lookup: CDR1 SGHNT, CDR2 YYREEE (reference sequence). The CDR3 loop is CASSLQGRTDTQYF. CDR3 coding DNA: TGTGCCAGCAGCTTACAGGGTAGGACAGATACGCAGTATTTT. The full variable domain, with the rest looked up from reference TRBV5-4 and TRBJ2-3, is ETGVTQSPTHLIKTRGQQVTLRCSSQSGHNTVSWYQQALGQGPQFIFQYYREEENGRGNFPPRFSGLQFPNYSSELNVNALELDDSALYLCASSLQGRTDTQYFGPGTRLTVL.

The chain employs TRBV6-5 and TRBJ2-7; 7 nucleotides agree with TRBD1. This CDR3 comprises 12 residues. With 6 bases clipped from V and 6 bases from J, the junction kept 5 bases outside the gene matches. Germline V gene sequence: CDR1 MNHEY, CDR2 SVGAGI. CDR3 protein: CASRMTGSEQYV. CDR3 coding DNA: TGTGCCAGCAGGATGACAGGGTCCGAGCAGTACGTC.